The rows below give T cell receptor beta chains drawn from one sample of a study of CD8 T cells in Susac syndrome. TCRdb independently ran MiXCR on the immunoSEQ multiplex PCR reads; one entry per CDR3 protein. The sample has about 210,000 distinct CDR3 sequences, about 95% seen once; the top ten hold 0.095%. Sequencing was carried out using CD4+ T cells from PBMCs. Every receptor here comes from a human donor with multiple sclerosis. Both conserved end residues are part of each CDR3. A D gene is named only where the DNA matches it firmly. The size of a clone is reported for some rows only, either as once, few or many, or as a class for expanded clones.

size,D,V,J,CDR3,DNA
once,-,TRBV20-1,TRBJ1-5,CSARKDSNQPQHF,TGCAGTGCTAGAAAAGACAGCAATCAGCCCCAGCATTTT
-,TRBD2,TRBV27,TRBJ2-3,CASSPTYPSGPPDTQYF,TGTGCCAGCAGTCCGACCTACCCTAGCGGTCCCCCAGATACGCAGTATTTT
-,TRBD2,TRBV20-1,TRBJ2-1,CSAPAASSGSNEQFF,TGCAGTGCTCCCGCGGCGTCTAGCGGGAGCAATGAGCAGTTCTTC
-,-,TRBV6-5,TRBJ2-7,CASSYWAGGGLSYEQYF,TGTGCCAGCAGTTACTGGGCGGGCGGCGGGTTGTCGTACGAGCAGTACTTC
once,-,TRBV7-9,TRBJ1-2,CASSHPTVNYGYTF,TGTGCCAGCAGCCACCCGACAGTTAACTATGGCTACACCTTC
-,-,TRBV11-2,TRBJ2-7,CASTLHLQVTYEQYF,TGTGCCAGCACCCTCCATCTCCAGGTCACCTACGAGCAGTACTTC
-,-,TRBV20-1,TRBJ1-6,CSARLSGASPLHF,TGCAGTGCTAGATTATCGGGCGCTTCACCCCTCCACTTT
-,-,TRBV13,TRBJ2-7,CASSRGEFAYEQYF,TGTGCCAGCAGCAGGGGGGAATTTGCCTACGAGCAGTACTTC
once,TRBD2,TRBV18,TRBJ2-7,CASQPGLATEQYF,TGTGCCAGCCAACCGGGACTAGCTACCGAGCAGTACTTC
-,-,TRBV20-1,TRBJ2-1,CSARKTGPNEQFF,TGCAGTGCTAGAAAGACAGGACCCAATGAGCAGTTCTTC
-,-,TRBV3-1,TRBJ2-5,CASSLLAGLKETQYF,TGTGCCAGCAGCCTACTAGCAGGGCTGAAAGAGACCCAGTACTTC
once,-,TRBV19,TRBJ2-7,CASSAPSYEQYF,TGTGCCAGTAGTGCACCTTCCTACGAGCAGTACTTC
few,-,TRBV24-1,TRBJ2-4,CATSDGNIQYF,TGTGCCACCAGTGATGGGAACATTCAGTACTTC
few,TRBD1,TRBV28,TRBJ2-5,CASSLDRVVETQYF,TGTGCCAGCAGTCTCGACAGGGTCGTCGAGACCCAGTACTTC
-,-,TRBV20-1,TRBJ2-5,CSTDGYQETQYF,TGCAGTACCGACGGGTACCAAGAGACCCAGTACTTC
-,TRBD1,TRBV12-3/TRBV12-4,TRBJ1-2,CASSGQGPKYGYTF,TGTGCCAGCAGCGGACAGGGCCCCAAGTATGGCTACACCTTC
-,-,TRBV9,TRBJ1-1,CASSVRAFTEAFF,TGTGCCAGCAGCGTCCGGGCCTTCACTGAAGCTTTCTTT
-,-,TRBV20-1,TRBJ2-1,CSAGTPVGYNEQFF,TGCAGTGCTGGGACTCCCGTTGGCTACAATGAGCAGTTCTTC
once,TRBD1,TRBV29-1,TRBJ1-5,CSVETGGSNQPQHF,TGCAGCGTTGAAACAGGGGGTTCGAATCAGCCCCAGCATTTT
-,-,TRBV29-1,TRBJ1-3,CSVSDPSGNTIYF,TGCAGCGTTTCCGACCCCTCTGGAAACACCATATATTTT
-,TRBD2,TRBV20-1,TRBJ2-7,CSAPRLAGGPSYEQYF,TGCAGTGCCCCTCGGCTAGCGGGAGGGCCCTCCTACGAGCAGTACTTC
-,-,TRBV7-2,TRBJ2-7,CASSSRVSLQYEQYF,TGTGCCAGCAGCTCCCGGGTAAGCCTGCAATACGAGCAGTACTTC
-,-,TRBV29-1,TRBJ2-7,CSVGSSYEQYF,TGCAGCGTTGGGAGCTCCTACGAGCAGTACTTC